One and the same sample provided the 21 T cell receptor beta chains below, sequenced in a study of blood T cell repertoires in COVID-19. The assay was immunoSEQ multiplex PCR, and TCRdb's table has in-frame clones only and misses some. Among 150,000 or so clones listed, 75% to 90% were seen once. Sequencing was done on a sample of peripheral blood. These receptors originate from a man aged 18 to 29 with COVID-19, enrolled during active disease.

The chain links TRBV28 to TRBJ1-3; no firm D call. The CDR3 sequence is 11 residues long. Germline V gene lookup returns CDR1 MDHEN and CDR2 SYDVKM. Trimming removed 3 bases from V and 8 bases from J, with 5 bases in between. DNA for the CDR3: TGTGCCAGCAGTTTCCAATACACCATATATTTT. Protein sequence: CASSFQYTIYF.

The rearrangement joins TRBV28 to TRBJ1-6; TRBD1 aligns across 8 bases. CDR1 and CDR2 (germline): MDHEN, SYDVKM. The CDR3 has 14 residues. J gave up 8 bases and V 4 bases, and 4 bases lay outside the gene matches. Here the CDR3 DNA reads TGTGCCAGCAGTTCAGACAGGGGTGATTCACCCCTCCACTTT. This gives the protein CASSSDRGDSPLHF.

This chain links TRBV11-2 with TRBJ2-1, with 7 bases fitting TRBD2. The germline CDR1 and CDR2 sequences are SGHAT and FQNNGV. CDR3 length: 15 amino acids. The ends lost 2 bases at V and 6 bases at J; junction bases unmatched: 7. CDR3 DNA sequence: TGTGCCAGCAGCTTAAGTAGCGGGCACCCCAATGAGCAGTTCTTC. Amino acid sequence: CASSLSSGHPNEQFF.

The chain is built from TRBV5-6 and TRBJ2-2, with 13 bases lining up with TRBD2. This CDR3 has 16 residues. With 2 bases clipped from V and 5 bases from J, the junction kept 3 bases outside the gene matches. CDR1 and CDR2 from the germline V gene are SGHDT and YYEEEE. The CDR3 DNA is TGTGCCAGCAGCTTAGGGACTAGCGGGAAAACCGGGGAGCTGTTTTTT. Its translation is CASSLGTSGKTGELFF.

The gene calls are TRBV6-4 and TRBJ1-5, with D possibly matching TRBD1 (5 bases). Trimming took 4 bases from V and 6 from J, leaving 10 bases between them. CDR3 size: 13 residues. Germline lookup yields CDR1 MRHNA and CDR2 SNTAGT. The CDR3 sequence: CASSGRVGQPQHF. CDR3 coding DNA: TGTGCCAGCAGTGGCAGGGTGGGTCAGCCCCAGCATTTT.

The J gene is TRBJ2-6, the V gene TRBV27; D perhaps matches TRBD1 (6 bases). CDR1 and CDR2 from the germline V gene are MNHEY and SMNVEV (reference sequence). The CDR3 is made up of 15 amino acids. Trimming removed 5 bases from V and 4 bases from J, with 12 bases in between. The CDR3 bases are TGTGCCAGCAGTACCCACGGGACAGGGGCCAACGTCCTGACTTTC. Residues: CASSTHGTGANVLTF.

The chain joins TRBV14 to TRBJ2-2; 8 bases are shared with TRBD1. CDR1 and CDR2 from the germline V gene are SGHDN and FVKESK. The CDR3 is made up of 15 amino acids. The V gene end was trimmed by 4 bases and the J gene end by 4 bases; junction bases not matched to a gene: 5. The CDR3 region is CASSRTGKRTGELFF. DNA for the CDR3: TGTGCCAGCAGCCGGACAGGGAAGCGCACCGGGGAGCTGTTTTTT.

This clone was recorded a few times. The chain employs TRBV27 and TRBJ2-1; TRBD2 matches at 7 bases. The V gene end was trimmed by 5 bases and the J gene end by 4 bases; junction bases not matched to a gene: 5. This CDR3 is 14 amino acids long. The V gene's germline CDR1 is MNHEY and CDR2 SMNVEV (reference sequence). CDR3 loop: CASSPSGLYNEQFF. The CDR3 coding sequence is TGTGCCAGCAGTCCTAGCGGCTTGTACAATGAGCAGTTCTTC.

The chain joins TRBV6-2 or TRBV6-3 to TRBJ2-7; 8 nucleotides line up with TRBD2. Trimming cost V 2 bases and J 5 bases; bases outside gene matches: 8. The CDR3 length is 15 residues. Germline V gives CDR1 MNHEY, CDR2 SVGEGT. The CDR3 nucleotides are TGTGCCAGCAGTTACAGGGCGGGAGGCAGCCACGAGCAGTACTTC. It yields the protein CASSYRAGGSHEQYF.

This chain links TRBV7-2 with TRBJ2-7; 12 nucleotides match TRBD2. Per the germline V gene, CDR1 is SGHTA and CDR2 is FQGNSA. Losses at the gene ends were 2 bases for V and 1 base for J; bases not matched to a gene: 9. This CDR3 spans 18 amino acids. The CDR3 reads CASSLSPSGRARSYEQYF. In nucleotides, the CDR3 is TGTGCCAGCAGCTTAAGCCCTAGCGGGAGGGCGCGGTCCTACGAGCAGTACTTC.

The chain carries TRBV28 and TRBJ1-2; D uncertain. The CDR3 is 12 residues long. Trimming took 2 bases from V and 5 from J, leaving 6 bases between them. Germline V gene sequence: CDR1 MDHEN, CDR2 SYDVKM. The CDR3 DNA sequence: TGTGCCAGCAGTTTAGAACTTTATGGCTACACCTTC. It codes for CASSLELYGYTF.

CDR3 protein: CATRKTGMSEQYF. CDR3 in DNA: TGTGCCACCAGGAAAACAGGGATGTCCGAGCAGTACTTC. The V and J genes are TRBV24-1 and TRBJ2-7; perhaps TRBD1 as D (6 bases). V was clipped by 7 bases and J by 6 bases, with 15 bases between them. The germline V gene encodes CDR1 KGHDR and CDR2 SFDVKD. The CDR3 covers 13 residues.

The genes are TRBV5-5 and TRBJ1-2; D gene uncertain. The CDR3 covers 14 residues. With 0 bases removed from V and 2 bases from J, the gap between germline ends came to 8 bases. CDR1 is SGHKS, CDR2 YYEKEE, per germline (reference sequence). The CDR3, as DNA: TGTGCCAGCAGCTTGGCCAAGGAGAACTATGGCTACACCTTC. Encoded protein: CASSLAKENYGYTF.

This rearrangement joins TRBV10-3 to TRBJ1-5; TRBD1 aligns across 9 bases. Germline V gene sequence: CDR1 ENHRY, CDR2 SYGVKD. With 2 bases clipped from V and 6 bases from J, the junction kept 5 bases outside the gene matches. This CDR3 spans 15 amino acids. Here the CDR3 reads CAISERGQGSQPQHF. The DNA of the CDR3 is TGTGCCATCAGTGAGAGGGGACAGGGAAGTCAGCCCCAGCATTTT.

The chain has TRBV4-3 and TRBJ2-1; D remains unclear. The CDR3 extends over 15 amino acids. V lost 0 bases and J lost 6, with 12 bases in between. Germline V CDR1 and CDR2: LGHNA, YSLEER. CDR3 region: CASSQEPLETNEQFF. The CDR3 DNA sequence: TGCGCCAGCAGCCAAGAACCCCTAGAAACCAATGAGCAGTTCTTC.

On this clone: At one end the junction does not follow the germline gene, possibly because of a read error. CDR3 in DNA: TGTGCCAGCAGCTCCGGACAGGGAGGGAGAATACATTTT. The encoded protein is CASSSGQGGRIHF. J is TRBJ1-3 and V is TRBV7-3; 8 positions agree with TRBD1. The germline V gene has CDR1 SGHTA and CDR2 FQGTGA. The CDR3 runs to 13 residues.

The chain uses TRBV19 and TRBJ1-3, with a possible D match to TRBD1 (5 bases). V was pared by 11 bases and J by 8 bases, with 10 bases between. Germline loops: CDR1 LNHDA, CDR2 SQIVND (reference sequence). This CDR3 is 10 amino acids long. Here the CDR3 reads CAAGVDTIYF. DNA for the CDR3: TGTGCCGCGGGGGTAGACACCATATATTTT.

The chain recombines TRBV2 with TRBJ1-5; 7 nucleotides align to TRBD1. CDR3 length: 15 residues. Germline V gene data show CDR1 as SNHLY and CDR2 as FYNNEI. With 6 bases clipped from V and 0 bases from J, the junction kept 5 bases outside the gene matches. In DNA form, the CDR3 reads TGTGCCAGCAGCCTTAACAGGGGTAGCAATCAGCCCCAGCATTTT. It is translated as CASSLNRGSNQPQHF. Full variable domain (outside the CDR3, taken from reference TRBV2 and TRBJ1-5): EPEVTQTPSHQVTQMGQEVILRCVPISNHLYFYWYRQILGQKVEFLVSFYNNEISEKSEIFDDQFSVERPDGSNFTLKIRSTKLEDSAMYFCASSLNRGSNQPQHFGDGTRLSIL.

The chain recombines TRBV7-9 with TRBJ1-1, with a tentative D call TRBD1 (6 bases). The germline V gene encodes CDR1 SEHNR and CDR2 FQNEAQ (reference sequence). The CDR3 loop spans 14 amino acids. Trimming removed 4 bases at V and 5 bases at J, with 14 bases between. CDR3: CASSWTAPGTEAFF. The CDR3 coding sequence is TGTGCCAGCAGCTGGACAGCCCCCGGGACTGAAGCTTTCTTT.

The rearrangement links TRBV5-1 to TRBJ1-3, with TRBD1 identical over 7 bases. Trimming at V came to 4 bases and at J to 2 bases, leaving 9 bases not matched to a gene. This CDR3 has 16 amino acids. CDR1 and CDR2 (germline): SGHRS, YFSETQ. The CDR3, as DNA: TGCGCCAGCAGCCACGGTGCAGGGGGTACTGGAAACACCATATATTTT. It is translated as CASSHGAGGTGNTIYF.

The rearrangement uses TRBV6-4 and TRBJ2-5, with D tentatively TRBD2 (6 bases). Trimming pared 4 bases from V and 9 bases from J, leaving 18 bases between. This CDR3 has 14 residues. Looked up from germline, CDR1 is MRHNA and CDR2 is SNTAGT. CDR3 nucleotide sequence: TGTGCCAGCAGTGCTTTGACACACCGGAGGGCCCAGTACTTC. Protein product: CASSALTHRRAQYF.